The 16 T cell receptor beta chains below were found in one sample sequenced in a study of CD8 T cells in Susac syndrome. An amount of RNA that ranged from about 0.45 to 1 ug was reverse transcribed with random hexamers. TCRdb re-derived calls from the immunoSEQ multiplex PCR reads in MiXCR, one entry per CDR3 protein. This table holds 100,000 to 150,000 distinct CDR3 sequences, 65% to 90% found once. The sample taken for sequencing was CD8+ T cells from PBMCs. The receptors here all came from a human donor with multiple sclerosis.

This chain links TRBV7-9 with TRBJ2-3, with TRBD2 matching over 12 bases. The V gene's germline CDR1 is SEHNR and CDR2 FQNEAQ (reference sequence). With 5 bases clipped from V and 3 bases from J, the junction kept 15 bases outside the gene matches. This CDR3 is built from 19 residues. CDR3 in amino acids: CASSPKILAGGPMTDTQYF. The CDR3 bases are TGTGCCAGCAGCCCCAAAATACTAGCGGGAGGCCCAATGACAGATACGCAGTATTTT.

The sample holds a few counts of this clonotype. This chain connects TRBV7-8 to TRBJ1-1; D is unresolved. V shed 0 bases and J shed 2 bases, with 16 bases lying between them. Per germline, CDR1 SGHVS and CDR2 FQNEAQ. The CDR3 spans 17 residues. The CDR3 bases are TGTGCCAGCAGCTTAGCTCCCGGGCCAGCCAGAAACACTGAAGCTTTCTTT. Translated: CASSLAPGPARNTEAFF.

This chain links TRBV12-3 or TRBV12-4 with TRBJ1-4, with 7 bases fitting TRBD1. Trimming took 7 bases from V and 5 from J; bases not matched to a gene: 7. The CDR3 spans 14 residues. For the CDR3, the DNA is TGTGCCAGCACCGGGGACAGAAACAATGAAAAACTGTTTTTT. It is translated as CASTGDRNNEKLFF.

The chain combines TRBV29-1 with TRBJ2-1, with 7 bases identical to TRBD2. Germline V gene sequence: CDR1 SQVTM, CDR2 ANQGSEA. This CDR3 is 17 amino acids long. Unmatched junction bases numbered 20, after V lost 7 bases and J lost 5 bases. CDR3 coding DNA: TGCAGCGCCCCGGCCGGGACTACCCAAGCAACACACAATGAGCAGTTCTTC. Translated: CSAPAGTTQATHNEQFF.

This rearrangement joins TRBV12-3 or TRBV12-4 to TRBJ1-2, with D maybe TRBD1 (5 bases). The CDR3 covers 14 residues. Trimming took 5 bases from V and 2 from J, leaving 12 bases between them. In DNA form, the CDR3 reads TGTGCCAGCAGTCGGGACCGACAGAACTATGGCTACACCTTC. This gives the protein CASSRDRQNYGYTF.

This sequence joins TRBV18 and TRBJ2-7, with D unresolved. The CDR3 loop spans 15 amino acids. CDR1 is KGHSH, CDR2 LQKENI, per germline. V was cut by 6 bases and J by 1 base, with 16 bases left in between. The CDR3 sequence is CASSLLGQSSYEQYV. The DNA of the CDR3 is TGTGCCAGCTCGCTCCTAGGGCAATCTTCCTACGAGCAGTACGTC.

The chain has TRBV10-3 and TRBJ1-1; D unresolved. CDR3 size: 14 residues. Germline loops: CDR1 ENHRY, CDR2 SYGVKD. Trimming removed 4 bases from V and 1 base from J, with 10 bases in between. The CDR3 spells CAISALSQNTEAFF. Here the CDR3 DNA reads TGTGCCATCAGTGCCCTATCCCAGAACACTGAAGCTTTCTTT.

V gene TRBV9 combines with J gene TRBJ1-2, with D hard to call. V lost 2 bases, J lost 6 bases, and 8 bases lay in between. CDR3 length: 12 residues. Germline CDR1 SGDLS, CDR2 YYNGEE. The CDR3 protein is CASSVSLHGYTF. CDR3 sequence (DNA): TGTGCCAGCAGCGTTTCCCTCCATGGCTACACCTTC.

The CDR3 region has the DNA TGCGCCAGCAGCCAGGCCCCCCGGGACAGACAGAACCCTGGACAAGAGACCCAGTACTTC. It encodes CASSQAPRDRQNPGQETQYF. V gene TRBV4-1 combines with J gene TRBJ2-5, with 7 bases identical to TRBD1. Trimming at V came to 3 bases and at J to 2 bases, leaving 21 bases not matched to a gene. The CDR3 totals 20 residues. CDR1 is MGHRA, CDR2 YSYEKL, per germline.

The gene calls are TRBV2 and TRBJ1-1, with D perhaps matching TRBD1 (5 bases). Germline-derived CDR1 and CDR2 are SNHLY and FYNNEI. The CDR3 covers 12 residues. V lost 9 bases to trimming and J lost 1 base, with 9 bases between them. The CDR3 nucleotides read TGTGCCAGGGGGGGAACGAACACTGAAGCTTTCTTT. Amino acid sequence: CARGGTNTEAFF.

This chain uses TRBV15 with TRBJ2-3, with 7 bases matching TRBD2. CDR1 and CDR2 (germline): LNHNV, YYDKDF (reference sequence). V lost 0 bases to trimming and J lost 3 bases; unmatched junction nucleotides: 15. This CDR3 comprises 19 residues. CDR3 DNA sequence: TGTGCCACCAGCAGAGAGAGACCGGCTGGGCGGGGGAGGACAGATACGCAGTATTTT. It specifies CATSRERPAGRGRTDTQYF. Full variable domain (missing parts from reference TRBV15 and TRBJ2-3): DAMVIQNPRYQVTQFGKPVTLSCSQTLNHNVMYWYQQKSSQAPKLLFHYYDKDFNNEADTPDNFQSRRPNTSFCFLDIRSPGLGDTAMYLCATSRERPAGRGRTDTQYFGPGTRLTVL.

The rearrangement links TRBV18 to TRBJ2-2, with TRBD1 identical over 9 bases. The germline V gene encodes CDR1 KGHSH and CDR2 LQKENI. This CDR3 region has 19 residues. V lost 5 bases, J lost 4 bases, and 17 bases stayed unmatched. Here the CDR3 DNA reads TGTGCCAGCTCATACACTCATCGGCCGGGACAGGGCCGCACCGGGGAGCTGTTTTTT. Its translation is CASSYTHRPGQGRTGELFF.

The chain is built from TRBV30 and TRBJ2-1; unclear D gene. V dropped 7 bases and J dropped 8 bases, with 12 bases sitting between them. Germline lookup yields CDR1 GTSNPN and CDR2 SVGIG (reference sequence). The CDR3 length is 11 residues. CDR3 loop: CASSTGYEQFF. CDR3 nucleotide sequence: TGTGCCTCATCTACTGGGTATGAGCAGTTCTTC.

This chain links TRBV11-2 with TRBJ2-5, with 7 bases that match TRBD2. Germline CDR1 is SGHAT and CDR2 is FQNNGV. This CDR3 has 16 residues. V lost 3 bases, J lost 2 bases, and 9 bases stayed unmatched. CDR3: CASSLGFFSGQETQYF. CDR3 DNA: TGTGCCAGCAGCTTGGGGTTTTTTAGCGGGCAAGAGACCCAGTACTTC.

This sequence joins TRBV19 and TRBJ2-2; D is unresolved. This CDR3 contains 11 residues. Per the germline V gene, CDR1 is LNHDA and CDR2 is SQIVND (reference sequence). Trimming pared 7 bases from V and 7 bases from J, leaving 7 bases between. CDR3: CASIFGGELFF. The CDR3 region has the DNA TGTGCCAGTATCTTTGGCGGGGAGCTGTTTTTT.

The chain is built from TRBV11-2 and TRBJ1-1; D is unresolved. Deletions cut 7 bases from V and 0 bases from J, with 15 bases between. Looked up from germline, CDR1 is SGHAT and CDR2 is FQNNGV. The CDR3 spans 15 residues. CDR3 coding DNA: TGTGCCAGCACCTTCGGATTTCAAATGAACACTGAAGCTTTCTTT. Protein product: CASTFGFQMNTEAFF.